This entry describes one TCR beta chain. Germline V CDR1 and CDR2: SGHDT, YYEEEE. The CDR3 length is 16 residues. V lost 0 bases and J lost 3, with 15 bases in between. Libraries were prepared by immunoSEQ multiplex PCR; TCRdb keeps only in-frame clonotypes and omits some of them. The data contain about 55,000 clones, around 94% of them singletons. The sample is drawn from a study of T cell changes during pregnancy in multiple sclerosis. The specimen was CD8+ T cells from peripheral blood mononuclear cells, collected after pregnancy. This TCR was recovered from a female donor with multiple sclerosis, enrolled in a pregnancy study. The chain joins TRBV5-6 to TRBJ1-1, with D hard to call. The CDR3 here is CASSLVGREPYTEAFF. The CDR3 region has the DNA TGTGCCAGCAGCTTGGTCGGGCGGGAACCATACACTGAAGCTTTCTTT.